The sequence of this T cell receptor beta chain was determined in a study of Graves' ophthalmopathy and Graves' hyperthyroidism. General study points: Detection in blood was also observed for most expanded thyroid clonotypes above 0.001 frequency. With a specificity of about 75% and a sensitivity of about 70%, the model predicted ophthalmopathy progression.

The CDR3 extends over 15 amino acids. CDR1 is LNHDA and CDR2 is SQIVND in the germline V gene (reference sequence). V lost 0 bases to trimming and J lost 2 bases, with 11 bases between them. A few counts support this clonotype. Antigen unknown. Transcripts of RNA were the source for amplifying TCR beta CDR3 regions. In the first round, RT-PCR was carried out with HTBI primers, and a multiplex PCR formed the second round. TCRdb reprocessed the multiplex PCR reads with MiXCR, giving one entry per CDR3 protein. The data hold 680,000 or so distinct CDR3 sequences, with roughly 20% observed a single time. Other autoimmune disease, uncontrolled infection, pregnancy and lactation led to exclusion.

The clonotype originates from a woman under 30 with stable Graves' hyperthyroidism. Some clones in this sample may be carry-over from other donors' samples. Sequenced sample: peripheral blood. The rearrangement links TRBV19 to TRBJ2-7; D perhaps matches TRBD1 (6 bases). Here the CDR3 reads CASSIEGTRPYEQYF. The CDR3 DNA is TGTGCCAGTAGTATAGAAGGGACAAGACCCTACGAGCAGTACTTC.